The T cell receptor beta chain described here comes from a study of T cells in Graves' hyperthyroidism and ophthalmopathy. Turning to the study itself: Peripheral blood was taken when the disease was first diagnosed, before any treatment began.

This clonotype was observed a handful of times. Its target is unknown. RNA transcripts gave rise to amplified TCR beta CDR3 regions. Carried out on the TCR CDR3, a first-round RT-PCR used the HTBI primer set. TCRdb redid the calling of the multiplex PCR reads with MiXCR, one entry per CDR3 protein. The sample shows over 700,000 distinct CDR3 sequences, 35% of them seen only once. Study observations and caveats: Ophthalmopathy stood apart from stable hyperthyroidism in a 13 V-J model.

Germline V gene data show CDR1 as SGHTA and CDR2 as FQGNSA. The CDR3 length is 16 residues. V dropped 6 bases and J dropped 6 bases, with 24 bases sitting between them. The V and J genes are TRBV7-2 and TRBJ2-7; D might be TRBD1 or TRBD2, each matching 5 bases. The sequence came from a middle-aged woman with Graves' hyperthyroidism. The sample consisted of blood. The DNA of the CDR3 is TGTGCCAGCAGTTTCTTGCTCCGGGGCACCTGGGGCGAGCAGTACTTC. Its protein is CASSFLLRGTWGEQYF. The variable domain in full, with the rest retrieved from reference TRBV7-2 and TRBJ2-7, is GAGVSQSPSNKVTEKGKDVELRCDPISGHTALYWYRQSLGQGLEFLIYFQGNSAPDKSGLPSDRFSAERTGGSVSTLTIQRTQQEDSAVYLCASSFLLRGTWGEQYFGPGTRLTVT.